The present T cell receptor (beta chain) was sequenced within a study of T cell responses to AZD1222 COVID-19 vaccine. J was trimmed by 8 bases and V by 2 bases; bases with no gene match: 8. CDR1 is MNHNS and CDR2 is SASEGT in the germline V gene. This CDR3 is 15 amino acids long. Generated by immunoSEQ multiplex PCR, the TCRdb table keeps only in-frame clones and is missing some. The data contain 120,000 to 150,000 clones, around 83% of them singletons. The rearrangement uses TRBV6-1 and TRBJ2-3; 9 bases line up with TRBD2. The clonotype comes from an adult in good health. Here the sequenced sample was peripheral blood, taken on day 0 of MenACWY control vaccination. The CDR3 DNA follows: TGTGCCAGCAGTGAATCTAGCGGGGCGTTCGGTACGCAGTATTTT. This gives the protein CASSESSGAFGTQYF.